Sequencing of this TCR beta chain was carried out in a study of a mutant IDH1 vaccine in newly diagnosed glioma. Study information: Patients were given eight vaccinations, scheduled in weeks 1, 3, 5, 7, 11, 15, 19 and 23.

Sequencing was performed with immunoSEQ multiplex PCR; in TCRdb, only in-frame clones are kept and a portion is missing. The table includes about 29,000 clones, around 87% detected once. The time point was: week 5, during vaccination. It was 300 ug of mutant IDH1 20-mer peptide that made up each vaccine dose, given with topical imiquimod. Comments on this clone: Its antigen is currently unknown.

The CDR3 extends over 15 amino acids. CDR1 is KGHSH, CDR2 LQKENI, per germline. Trimming removed 5 bases from V and 0 bases from J, with 12 bases in between. This chain connects TRBV18 to TRBJ2-3, with D possibly matching TRBD2 (5 bases). Sequences were derived from peripheral blood mononuclear cells (PBMCs), sampled from a glioma patient whose treatment included an IDH1 peptide vaccine. The receptor was isolated from a woman in her thirties or forties with glioma. Some clones in this sample may be carry-over from other donors' samples. This CDR3 is CASSNYGGSTDTQYF. The CDR3 DNA is TGTGCCAGCTCAAATTACGGCGGGAGCACAGATACGCAGTATTTT.